What follows are 3 T cell receptor beta chains derived from one specimen sequenced in a study of cytomegalovirus exposure and HLA in healthy donors. A multiplex PCR was run with 60 Vbeta primers and 13 Jbeta primers. Measured with immunoSEQ multiplex PCR; TCRdb has only the in-frame clones, and not every one. This sample yields about 190,000 clones, of which 74% are seen a single time; less than 4% belongs to the top ten. The sample comprised PBMCs. Source of these receptors: a woman aged 25 to 39 in good health and CMV-seropositive.

V and J are TRBV19 and TRBJ2-1; 10 positions match TRBD1. Trimming cost V 5 bases and J 1 base; bases outside gene matches: 2. This CDR3 contains 15 residues. Germline CDR1 is LNHDA and CDR2 is SQIVND (reference sequence). CDR3 nucleotides: TGTGCCAGTAGTGCGGACAGGGGGTCCTACAATGAGCAGTTCTTC. Protein: CASSADRGSYNEQFF.

The V call is TRBV4-1, the J call TRBJ2-2; 12 nucleotides line up with TRBD2. With 4 bases clipped from V and 7 bases from J, the junction kept 7 bases outside the gene matches. CDR1 is MGHRA and CDR2 is YSYEKL in the germline V gene. The CDR3 has 16 amino acids. CDR3 bases: TGCGCCAGCAGCCTCCCTAGCGGGAGGGCCGACGGGGAGCTGTTTTTT. Translation: CASSLPSGRADGELFF.

The rearrangement joins TRBV6-5 to TRBJ2-1; the match to TRBD2 covers 9 bases. Germline values: CDR1 MNHEY, CDR2 SVGAGI. J was trimmed by 4 bases and V by 5 bases; bases with no gene match: 3. The CDR3 loop spans 14 amino acids. CDR3 DNA sequence: TGTGCCAGCAGTAGGACTAGCGAATACAATGAGCAGTTCTTC. Encoded protein: CASSRTSEYNEQFF.